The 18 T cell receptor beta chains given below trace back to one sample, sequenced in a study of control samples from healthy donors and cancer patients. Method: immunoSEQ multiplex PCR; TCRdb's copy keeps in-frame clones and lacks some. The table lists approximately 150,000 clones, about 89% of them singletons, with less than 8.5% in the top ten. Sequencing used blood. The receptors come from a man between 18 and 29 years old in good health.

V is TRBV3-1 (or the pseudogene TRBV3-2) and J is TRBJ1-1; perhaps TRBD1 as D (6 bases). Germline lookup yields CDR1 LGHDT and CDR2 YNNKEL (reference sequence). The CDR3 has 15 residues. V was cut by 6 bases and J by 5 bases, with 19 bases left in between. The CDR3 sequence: CASRTAAGARTEAFF. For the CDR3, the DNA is TGTGCCAGCAGAACAGCAGCAGGGGCTCGAACTGAAGCTTTCTTT.

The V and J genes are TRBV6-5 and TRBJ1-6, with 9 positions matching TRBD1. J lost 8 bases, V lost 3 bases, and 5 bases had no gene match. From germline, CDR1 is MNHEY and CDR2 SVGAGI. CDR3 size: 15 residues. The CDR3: CASSYSGTGHSPLHF. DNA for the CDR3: TGTGCCAGCAGTTATTCCGGGACAGGGCATTCACCCCTCCACTTT.

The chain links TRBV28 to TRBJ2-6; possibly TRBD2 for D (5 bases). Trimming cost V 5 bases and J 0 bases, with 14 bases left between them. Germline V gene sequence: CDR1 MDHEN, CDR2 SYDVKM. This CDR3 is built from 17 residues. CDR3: CASSRWTVSSGANVLTF. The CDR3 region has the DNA TGTGCCAGCAGTCGCTGGACTGTTAGCTCTGGGGCCAACGTCCTGACTTTC.

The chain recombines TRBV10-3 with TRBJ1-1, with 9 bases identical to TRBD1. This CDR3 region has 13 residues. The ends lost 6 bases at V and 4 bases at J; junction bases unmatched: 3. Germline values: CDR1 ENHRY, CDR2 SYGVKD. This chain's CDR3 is CAISDRGGTEAFF. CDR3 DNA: TGTGCCATCAGCGACAGGGGGGGCACTGAAGCTTTCTTT.

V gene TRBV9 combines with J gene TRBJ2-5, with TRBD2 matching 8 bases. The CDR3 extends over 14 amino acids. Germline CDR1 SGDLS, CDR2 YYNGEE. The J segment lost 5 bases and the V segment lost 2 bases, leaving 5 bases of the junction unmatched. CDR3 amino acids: CASSVRGGEETQYF. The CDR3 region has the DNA TGTGCCAGCAGCGTTCGGGGGGGCGAGGAGACCCAGTACTTC.

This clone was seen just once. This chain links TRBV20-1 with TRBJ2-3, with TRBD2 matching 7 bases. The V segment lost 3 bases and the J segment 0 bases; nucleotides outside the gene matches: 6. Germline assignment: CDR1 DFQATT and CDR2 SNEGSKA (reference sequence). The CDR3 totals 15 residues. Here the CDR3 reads CSASILAASTDTQYF. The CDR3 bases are TGCAGTGCTAGTATCCTAGCGGCAAGCACAGATACGCAGTATTTT.

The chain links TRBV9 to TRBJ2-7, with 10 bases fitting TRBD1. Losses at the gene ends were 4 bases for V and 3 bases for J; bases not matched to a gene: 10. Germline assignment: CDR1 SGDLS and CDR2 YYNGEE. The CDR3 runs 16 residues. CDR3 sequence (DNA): TGTGCCAGCAGCCTCCCCCCCCGGACAGGGGGCTACGAGCAGTACTTC. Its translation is CASSLPPRTGGYEQYF.

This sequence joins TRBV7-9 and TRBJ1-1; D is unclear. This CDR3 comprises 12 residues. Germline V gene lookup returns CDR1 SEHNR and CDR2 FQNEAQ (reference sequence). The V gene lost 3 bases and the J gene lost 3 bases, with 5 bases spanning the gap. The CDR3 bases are TGTGCCAGCAGCTTGGAATACACTGAAGCTTTCTTT. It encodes CASSLEYTEAFF.

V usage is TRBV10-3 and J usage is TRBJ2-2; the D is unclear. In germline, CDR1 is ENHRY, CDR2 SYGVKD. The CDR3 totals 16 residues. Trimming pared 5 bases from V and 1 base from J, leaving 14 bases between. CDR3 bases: TGTGCCATCAGTAACTACTGGGGATTGAACACCGGGGAGCTGTTTTTT. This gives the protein CAISNYWGLNTGELFF.

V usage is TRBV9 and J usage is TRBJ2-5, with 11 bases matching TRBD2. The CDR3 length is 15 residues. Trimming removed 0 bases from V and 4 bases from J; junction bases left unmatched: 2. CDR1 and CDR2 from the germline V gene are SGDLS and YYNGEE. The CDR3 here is CASSVEGTSGETQYF. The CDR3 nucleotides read TGTGCCAGCAGCGTAGAAGGGACTAGCGGAGAGACCCAGTACTTC.

The CDR3 DNA reads as TGTGCCGCCGTTGACGGACCGAACACTGAAGCTTTCTTT. It codes for CAAVDGPNTEAFF. The rearrangement uses TRBV28 and TRBJ1-1; the D is unclear. Trimming cost V 11 bases and J 1 base, with 14 bases left between them. Germline V CDR1 and CDR2: MDHEN, SYDVKM. This CDR3 has 13 amino acids.

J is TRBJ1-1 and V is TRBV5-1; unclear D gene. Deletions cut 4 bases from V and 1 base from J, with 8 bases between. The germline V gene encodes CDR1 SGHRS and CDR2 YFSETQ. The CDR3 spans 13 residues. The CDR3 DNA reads TGCGCCAGCAGCGCCTCAGGGAACACTGAAGCTTTCTTT. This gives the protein CASSASGNTEAFF.

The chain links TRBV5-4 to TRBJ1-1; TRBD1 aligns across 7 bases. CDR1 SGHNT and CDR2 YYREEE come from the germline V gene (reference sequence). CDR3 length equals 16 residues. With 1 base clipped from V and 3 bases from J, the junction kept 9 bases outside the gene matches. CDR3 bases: TGTGCCAGCAGCTTGTTAGGGGGCAGAGGGGACACTGAAGCTTTCTTT. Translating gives CASSLLGGRGDTEAFF. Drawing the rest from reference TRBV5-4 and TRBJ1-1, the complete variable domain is ETGVTQSPTHLIKTRGQQVTLRCSSQSGHNTVSWYQQALGQGPQFIFQYYREEENGRGNFPPRFSGLQFPNYSSELNVNALELDDSALYLCASSLLGGRGDTEAFFGQGTRLTVV.

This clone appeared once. In DNA form, the CDR3 reads TGTGCCAGCAGCCGCGACAGCTCTGGGGCCAACGTCCTGACTTTC. Translation: CASSRDSSGANVLTF. The chain carries TRBV14 and TRBJ2-6, with a possible D match to TRBD1 (5 bases). Germline V gene lookup returns CDR1 SGHDN and CDR2 FVKESK. V dropped 4 bases and J dropped 0 bases, with 7 bases sitting between them. The length of the CDR3 is 15 residues. The full variable domain, with the rest looked up from reference TRBV14 and TRBJ2-6, is EAGVTQFPSHSVIEKGQTVTLRCDPISGHDNLYWYRRVMGKEIKFLLHFVKESKQDESGMPNNRFLAERTGGTYSTLKVQPAELEDSGVYFCASSRDSSGANVLTFGAGSRLTVL.

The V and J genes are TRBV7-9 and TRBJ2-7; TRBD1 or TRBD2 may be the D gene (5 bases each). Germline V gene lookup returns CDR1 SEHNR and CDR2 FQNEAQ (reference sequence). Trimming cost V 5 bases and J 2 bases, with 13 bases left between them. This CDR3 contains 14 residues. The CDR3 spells CASSHRDGPYEQYF. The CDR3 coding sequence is TGTGCCAGCAGCCACCGGGACGGTCCCTACGAGCAGTACTTC.

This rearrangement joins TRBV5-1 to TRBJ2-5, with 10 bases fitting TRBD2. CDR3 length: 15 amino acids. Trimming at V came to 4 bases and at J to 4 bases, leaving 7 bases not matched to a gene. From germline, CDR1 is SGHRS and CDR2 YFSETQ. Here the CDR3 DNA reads TGCGCCAGCAGCCAGGAGAGGACTAGCGGAGAGACCCAGTACTTC. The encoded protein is CASSQERTSGETQYF.

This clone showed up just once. CDR3 nucleotide sequence: TGTGCCACCAGCAACGATCACGGGACAGATGACTATGGCTACACCTTC. It is translated as CATSNDHGTDDYGYTF. This sequence joins TRBV15 and TRBJ1-2; TRBD1 matches at 7 bases. The CDR3 consists of 16 residues. Germline V gene sequence: CDR1 LNHNV, CDR2 YYDKDF (reference sequence). After removal of 4 bases from V and 3 bases from J, the junction contained 11 bases not matched to a gene.

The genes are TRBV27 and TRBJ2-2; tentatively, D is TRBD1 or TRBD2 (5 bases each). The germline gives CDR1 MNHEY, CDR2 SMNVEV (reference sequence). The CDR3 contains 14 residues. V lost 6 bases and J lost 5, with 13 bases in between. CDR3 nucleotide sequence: TGTGCCAGCAGCTTGAAGGGGAGAACCGGGGAGCTGTTTTTT. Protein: CASSLKGRTGELFF.